This entry is about one T cell receptor beta chain. What it recognizes is unknown. V was shortened by 6 bases and J by 2 bases, with 17 bases between the two germline ends. The CDR3 has 15 residues. Germline CDR1 is MNHNS and CDR2 is SASEGT. TCRdb ran MiXCR on the RT-PCR reads and lists one entry per CDR3 protein. This repertoire shows over 750,000 distinct CDR3 sequences, 21% found once; its top ten account for about 10%. This record belongs to a study of response to subunit inactivated influenza vaccine. Study-level results: Authors proposed each seasonal influenza vaccination draws in few new T cells.

The chain has TRBV6-1 and TRBJ2-7, with TRBD1 as a possible D gene (5 bases). This specimen consisted of PBMCs from blood, obtained roughly 5 days after vaccination. The TCR comes from a man aged 50-60 years who received an inactivated influenza vaccine. CDR3 protein: CASSSVPQVTYEQYF. Written as DNA, the CDR3 is TGTGCCAGCAGCTCGGTGCCACAGGTAACCTACGAGCAGTACTTC.